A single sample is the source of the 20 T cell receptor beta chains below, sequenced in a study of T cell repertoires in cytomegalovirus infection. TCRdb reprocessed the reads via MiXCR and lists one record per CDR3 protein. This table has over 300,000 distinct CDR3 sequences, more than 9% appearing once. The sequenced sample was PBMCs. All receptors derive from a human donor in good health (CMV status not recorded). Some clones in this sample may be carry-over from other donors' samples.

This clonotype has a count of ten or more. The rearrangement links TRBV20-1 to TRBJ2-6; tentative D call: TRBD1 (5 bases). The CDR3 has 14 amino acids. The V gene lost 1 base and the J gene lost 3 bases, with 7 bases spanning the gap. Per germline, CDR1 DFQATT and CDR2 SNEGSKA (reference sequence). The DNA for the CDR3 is TGCAGTGCTAGAGTGGGGCTTGGGGCCAACGTCCTGACTTTC. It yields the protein CSARVGLGANVLTF.

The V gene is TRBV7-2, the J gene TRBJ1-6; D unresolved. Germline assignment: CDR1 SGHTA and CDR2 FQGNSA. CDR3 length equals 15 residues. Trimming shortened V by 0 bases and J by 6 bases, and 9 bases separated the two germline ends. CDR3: CASSLAVGFNSPLHF. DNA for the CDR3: TGTGCCAGCAGCTTAGCAGTGGGGTTTAATTCACCCCTCCACTTT.

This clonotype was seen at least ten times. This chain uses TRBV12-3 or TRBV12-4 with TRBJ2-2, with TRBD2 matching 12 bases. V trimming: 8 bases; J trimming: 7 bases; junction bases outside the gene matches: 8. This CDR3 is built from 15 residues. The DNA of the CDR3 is TGTGCCAGCCGTCGGACTAGCGGGATTATCGGGGAGCTGTTTTTT. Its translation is CASRRTSGIIGELFF.

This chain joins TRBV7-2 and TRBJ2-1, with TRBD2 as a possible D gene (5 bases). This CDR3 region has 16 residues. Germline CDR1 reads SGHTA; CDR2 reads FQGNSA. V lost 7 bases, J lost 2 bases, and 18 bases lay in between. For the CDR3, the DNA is TGTGCCAGCACTCGAGGCGGGTCCCCTACCTACAATGAGCAGTTCTTC. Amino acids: CASTRGGSPTYNEQFF.

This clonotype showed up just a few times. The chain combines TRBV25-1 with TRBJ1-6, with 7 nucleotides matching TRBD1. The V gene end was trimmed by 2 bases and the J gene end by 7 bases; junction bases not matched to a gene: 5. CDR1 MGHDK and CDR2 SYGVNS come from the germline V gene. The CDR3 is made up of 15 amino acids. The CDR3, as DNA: TGTGCCAGCAGTGAACGGACAGGAAGAAATTCACCCCTCCACTTT. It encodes CASSERTGRNSPLHF. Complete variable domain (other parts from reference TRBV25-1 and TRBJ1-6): EADIYQTPRYLVIGTGKKITLECSQTMGHDKMYWYQQDPGMELHLIHYSYGVNSTEKGDLSSESTVSRIRTEHFPLTLESARPSHTSQYLCASSERTGRNSPLHFGNGTRLTVT.

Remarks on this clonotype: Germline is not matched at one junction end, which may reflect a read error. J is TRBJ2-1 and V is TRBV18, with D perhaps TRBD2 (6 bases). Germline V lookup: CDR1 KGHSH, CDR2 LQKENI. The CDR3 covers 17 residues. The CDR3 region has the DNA TGTGCCAGCTCACTATCCTCGAGTAGCGGCCGGCCCAATAAGCAGTTCTTC. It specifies CASSLSSSSGRPNKQFF.

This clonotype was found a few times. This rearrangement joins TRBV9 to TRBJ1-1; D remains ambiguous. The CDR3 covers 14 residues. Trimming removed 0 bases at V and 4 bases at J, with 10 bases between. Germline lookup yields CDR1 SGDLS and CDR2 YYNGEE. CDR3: CASSVEERVTEAFF. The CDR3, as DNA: TGTGCCAGCAGCGTAGAAGAACGGGTCACTGAAGCTTTCTTT.

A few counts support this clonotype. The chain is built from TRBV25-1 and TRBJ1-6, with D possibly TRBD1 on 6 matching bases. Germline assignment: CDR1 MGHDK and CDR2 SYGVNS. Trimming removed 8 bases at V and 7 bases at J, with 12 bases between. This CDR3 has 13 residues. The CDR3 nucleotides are TGTGCCAGCGTTAGGGGGAACAATTCACCCCTCCACTTT. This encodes CASVRGNNSPLHF.

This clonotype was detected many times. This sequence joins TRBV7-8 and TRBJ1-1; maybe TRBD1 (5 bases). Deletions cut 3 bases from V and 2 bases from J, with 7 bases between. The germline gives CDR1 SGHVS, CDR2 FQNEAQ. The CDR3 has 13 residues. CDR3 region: CASSLGDNTEAFF. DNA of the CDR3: TGTGCCAGCAGCTTGGGGGATAACACTGAAGCTTTCTTT.

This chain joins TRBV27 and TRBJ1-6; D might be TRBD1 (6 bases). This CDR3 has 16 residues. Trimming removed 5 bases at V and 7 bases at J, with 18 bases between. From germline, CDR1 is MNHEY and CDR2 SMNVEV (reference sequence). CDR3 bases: TGTGCCAGCAGTCCCCGGGGGGGGGCGGAAAATTCACCCCTCCACTTT. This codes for CASSPRGGAENSPLHF.

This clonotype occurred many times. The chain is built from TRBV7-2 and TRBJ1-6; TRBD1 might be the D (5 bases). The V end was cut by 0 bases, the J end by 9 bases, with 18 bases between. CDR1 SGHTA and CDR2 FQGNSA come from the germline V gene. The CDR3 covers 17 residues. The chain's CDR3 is CASSLAVVGQVGSPLHF. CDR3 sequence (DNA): TGTGCCAGCAGCTTAGCAGTGGTCGGACAAGTAGGTTCACCCCTCCACTTT.

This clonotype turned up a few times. CDR3 sequence reads: CASSQEGSSYNSPLHF. The CDR3 DNA reads as TGCGCCAGCAGCCAAGAAGGAAGCTCCTATAATTCACCCCTCCACTTT. J is TRBJ1-6 and V is TRBV4-1; D is unresolved. This CDR3 comprises 16 residues. The V end was cut by 0 bases, the J end by 0 bases, with 6 bases between. From germline, CDR1 is MGHRA and CDR2 YSYEKL.

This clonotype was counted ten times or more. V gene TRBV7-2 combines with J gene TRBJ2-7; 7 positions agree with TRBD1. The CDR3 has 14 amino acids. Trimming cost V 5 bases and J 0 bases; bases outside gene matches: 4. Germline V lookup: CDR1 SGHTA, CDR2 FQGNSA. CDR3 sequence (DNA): TGTGCCAGCAGCGGACAGGCCTTCTCCTACGAGCAGTACTTC. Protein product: CASSGQAFSYEQYF.

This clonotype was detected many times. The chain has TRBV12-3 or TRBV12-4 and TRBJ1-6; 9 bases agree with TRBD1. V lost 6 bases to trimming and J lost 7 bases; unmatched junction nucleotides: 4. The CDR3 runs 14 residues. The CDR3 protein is CASRPTGGNSPLHF. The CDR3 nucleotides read TGTGCCAGCAGGCCGACAGGGGGAAATTCACCCCTCCACTTT.

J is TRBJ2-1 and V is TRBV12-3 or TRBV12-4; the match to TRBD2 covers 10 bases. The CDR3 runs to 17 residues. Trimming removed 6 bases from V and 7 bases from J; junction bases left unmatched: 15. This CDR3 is CASSYELLAGIYNEQFF. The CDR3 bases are TGTGCCAGCAGCTACGAACTACTAGCGGGGATTTATAATGAGCAGTTCTTC.

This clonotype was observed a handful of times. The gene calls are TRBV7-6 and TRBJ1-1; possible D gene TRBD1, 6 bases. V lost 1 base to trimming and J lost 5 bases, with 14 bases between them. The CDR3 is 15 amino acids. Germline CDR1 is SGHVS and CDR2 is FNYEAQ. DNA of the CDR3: TGTGCCAGCAGCTTAGGTGCAGGGGTTGGGACTGAAGCTTTCTTT. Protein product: CASSLGAGVGTEAFF.

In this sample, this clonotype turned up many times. CDR3 protein: CATSPSGRRYEQYF. CDR3 bases: TGTGCCACCAGTCCTAGCGGGAGGCGGTACGAGCAGTACTTC. The rearrangement joins TRBV24-1 to TRBJ2-7; 11 positions match TRBD2. The germline CDR1 and CDR2 sequences are KGHDR and SFDVKD. This CDR3 region has 14 residues. The J segment lost 4 bases and the V segment lost 6 bases, leaving 4 bases of the junction unmatched.

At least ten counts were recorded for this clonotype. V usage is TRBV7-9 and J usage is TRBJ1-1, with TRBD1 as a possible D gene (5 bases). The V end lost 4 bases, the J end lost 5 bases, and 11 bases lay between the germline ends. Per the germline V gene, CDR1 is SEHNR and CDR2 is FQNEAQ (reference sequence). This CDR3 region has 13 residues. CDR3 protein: CASSSLGHTEAFF. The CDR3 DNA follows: TGTGCCAGCAGCTCACTTGGACATACTGAAGCTTTCTTT.

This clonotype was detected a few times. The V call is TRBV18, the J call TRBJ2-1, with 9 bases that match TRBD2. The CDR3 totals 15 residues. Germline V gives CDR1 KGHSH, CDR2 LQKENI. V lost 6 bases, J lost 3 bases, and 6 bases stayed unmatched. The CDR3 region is CASSLAGVLYNEQFF. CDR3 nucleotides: TGTGCCAGCTCTTTAGCGGGGGTCCTCTACAATGAGCAGTTCTTC.

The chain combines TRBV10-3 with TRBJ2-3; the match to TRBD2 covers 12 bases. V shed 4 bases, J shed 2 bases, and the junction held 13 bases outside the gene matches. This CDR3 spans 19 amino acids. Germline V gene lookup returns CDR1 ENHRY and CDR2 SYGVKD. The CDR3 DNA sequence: TGTGCCATCAGTGCGACTAGCGGGAGAGTACGGCTTAACACAGATACGCAGTATTTT. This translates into CAISATSGRVRLNTDTQYF.